This TCR beta chain was sequenced in a study of cytomegalovirus exposure and HLA in healthy donors. 13 Jbeta primers and 60 Vbeta primers were used for the PCR. Profiled with immunoSEQ multiplex PCR; TCRdb holds only in-frame clones, not every one. This sample's table has around 71,000 clones. Details on this clone: Its antigen is not known.

General study points: In a later analysis, specific HLA alleles were associated with 15,000 to 20,000 TCR beta sequences at a 0.05 false discovery rate.

The CDR3 extends over 12 amino acids. Per the germline V gene, CDR1 is SNHLY and CDR2 is FYNNEI. V gave up 4 bases and J gave up 9 bases, with 13 bases separating them. This sequence was found in a woman in her twenties or thirties in good health and CMV-seronegative. This rearrangement joins TRBV2 to TRBJ2-7; possibly TRBD2 for D (6 bases). The sample was PBMCs. The CDR3 bases are TGTGCCAGCAGTGCCACTGGGACTGCGCAGTACTTC. Protein product: CASSATGTAQYF.